One and the same sample provided the 13 T cell receptor beta chains below, sequenced in a study of shared clonotypes between healthy human individuals. Generated by immunoSEQ multiplex PCR, the TCRdb table keeps only in-frame clones and is missing some. The table shows 2 million to 3 million clones, with 80% to 95% occurring only once. Sample: naive CD4+ T cells from PBMCs. As for subset: CD45RA+ positively selected. Receptors were obtained from a young man in good health. Some clones in this sample may be carry-over from other donors' samples.

The V gene is TRBV28, the J gene TRBJ2-7; D call uncertain. From germline, CDR1 is MDHEN and CDR2 SYDVKM. V was trimmed by 10 bases and J by 3 bases, leaving 13 bases between them. The CDR3 has 12 residues. CDR3 sequence (DNA): TGTGCCATCAAGGGCAATAACTACGAGCAGTACTTC. This sequence encodes CAIKGNNYEQYF.

The J gene is TRBJ2-7, the V gene TRBV18; a possible D gene is TRBD2 (5 bases). Germline V CDR1 and CDR2: KGHSH, LQKENI. V lost 3 bases to trimming and J lost 5 bases, with 17 bases between them. The CDR3 totals 15 residues. In DNA form, the CDR3 reads TGTGCCAGCTCACCCCCATCGGTAGGGCGGGACGAGCAGTACTTC. Amino acid sequence: CASSPPSVGRDEQYF.

This chain uses TRBV5-4 with TRBJ2-5; D not certain. There are 14 residues in the CDR3. CDR1 and CDR2 from the germline V gene are SGHNT and YYREEE (reference sequence). The V and J ends lost 4 bases and 5 bases respectively, with 15 bases between them. Here the CDR3 DNA reads TGTGCCAGCAGCCCCAGACGGTCTGAGGAGACCCAGTACTTC. Its translation: CASSPRRSEETQYF.

The chain couples TRBV7-3 to TRBJ2-1, with 11 nucleotides matching TRBD1. Germline CDR1 and CDR2: SGHTA and FQGTGA. V shed 4 bases and J 7 bases; nucleotides not matched to a gene: 6. This CDR3 has 15 amino acids. Written as DNA, the CDR3 is TGTGCCAGCAGCTCCGGGACAGGGGGTAGGAATGAGCAGTTCTTC. Amino acid sequence: CASSSGTGGRNEQFF. Filled out from reference TRBV7-3 and TRBJ2-1, the complete variable domain reads GAGVSQTPSNKVTEKGKYVELRCDPISGHTALYWYRQSLGQGPEFLIYFQGTGAADDSGLPNDRFFAVRPEGSVSTLKIQRTERGDSAVYLCASSSGTGGRNEQFFGPGTRLTVL.

The rearrangement joins TRBV25-1 to TRBJ2-5; 9 bases map to TRBD2. The J segment lost 4 bases and the V segment lost 2 bases, leaving 5 bases of the junction unmatched. CDR3 length: 15 residues. The germline V gene encodes CDR1 MGHDK and CDR2 SYGVNS. The CDR3 region is CASSEPGLALETQYF. The CDR3 DNA follows: TGTGCCAGCAGTGAACCGGGACTAGCATTAGAGACCCAGTACTTC.

The chain joins TRBV7-9 to TRBJ2-5; TRBD1 matches at 10 bases. This CDR3 spans 15 amino acids. With 5 bases clipped from V and 2 bases from J, the junction kept 5 bases outside the gene matches. Per the germline V gene, CDR1 is SEHNR and CDR2 is FQNEAQ (reference sequence). As DNA, the CDR3 is TGTGCCAGCAGCCCTGGACAGGGGGAGCAAGAGACCCAGTACTTC. This translates into CASSPGQGEQETQYF.

V is TRBV9 and J is TRBJ2-1; D is undetermined. Per germline, CDR1 SGDLS and CDR2 YYNGEE. CDR3 length: 16 amino acids. V lost 1 base to trimming and J lost 2 bases, with 13 bases between them. The CDR3 sequence is CASSVRAVKTYNEQFF. CDR3 DNA sequence: TGTGCCAGCAGCGTACGGGCTGTAAAGACCTACAATGAGCAGTTCTTC.

The V and J genes are TRBV5-1 and TRBJ2-2; D gene unclear. V gave up 4 bases and J gave up 4 bases, with 14 bases separating them. Germline values: CDR1 SGHRS, CDR2 YFSETQ. The CDR3 runs 15 residues. CDR3 amino acids: CASSQDPSGTGELFF. Written as DNA, the CDR3 is TGCGCCAGCAGCCAGGACCCCTCGGGCACCGGGGAGCTGTTTTTT.

The V gene is TRBV28, the J gene TRBJ1-3; no clear D. Trimming pared 6 bases from V and 3 bases from J, leaving 9 bases between. The CDR3 is made up of 13 amino acids. Germline loops: CDR1 MDHEN, CDR2 SYDVKM. DNA for the CDR3: TGTGCCAGCAGGAATCCCGATGGAAACACCATATATTTT. Its protein is CASRNPDGNTIYF.

The chain carries TRBV5-1 and TRBJ2-3; 11 positions match TRBD2. Germline V gene sequence: CDR1 SGHRS, CDR2 YFSETQ. The CDR3 loop spans 18 amino acids. J lost 2 bases, V lost 4 bases, and 12 bases had no gene match. The CDR3 DNA sequence: TGCGCCAGCAGCCCATCCCCGGGGACTAGCGGACTCACAGATACGCAGTATTTT. It specifies CASSPSPGTSGLTDTQYF.

The chain links TRBV6-4 to TRBJ2-7; D is ambiguous. CDR3 size: 13 residues. CDR1 is MRHNA, CDR2 SNTAGT, per germline. Trimming left V 3 bases short and J 6 bases short, with 12 bases between. The CDR3 bases are TGTGCCAGCAGTGAGGCTAGAGGCACCGAGCAGTACTTC. This encodes CASSEARGTEQYF.

In its sample, this clone was seen a few times. V and J are TRBV19 and TRBJ1-1; D unresolved. The V and J ends lost 9 bases and 4 bases respectively, with 6 bases between them. In germline, CDR1 is LNHDA, CDR2 SQIVND (reference sequence). This CDR3 has 10 amino acids. CDR3 sequence (DNA): TGTGCCAGGCGGGCCACTGAAGCTTTCTTT. This encodes CARRATEAFF.

The chain carries TRBV6-1 and TRBJ2-2, with D possibly TRBD1 on 6 matching bases. This CDR3 has 13 residues. Germline loops: CDR1 MNHNS, CDR2 SASEGT. V was clipped by 0 bases and J by 8 bases, with 7 bases between them. CDR3 amino acids: CASSEAGGGELFF. In nucleotides, the CDR3 is TGTGCCAGCAGTGAAGCAGGGGGTGGGGAGCTGTTTTTT.